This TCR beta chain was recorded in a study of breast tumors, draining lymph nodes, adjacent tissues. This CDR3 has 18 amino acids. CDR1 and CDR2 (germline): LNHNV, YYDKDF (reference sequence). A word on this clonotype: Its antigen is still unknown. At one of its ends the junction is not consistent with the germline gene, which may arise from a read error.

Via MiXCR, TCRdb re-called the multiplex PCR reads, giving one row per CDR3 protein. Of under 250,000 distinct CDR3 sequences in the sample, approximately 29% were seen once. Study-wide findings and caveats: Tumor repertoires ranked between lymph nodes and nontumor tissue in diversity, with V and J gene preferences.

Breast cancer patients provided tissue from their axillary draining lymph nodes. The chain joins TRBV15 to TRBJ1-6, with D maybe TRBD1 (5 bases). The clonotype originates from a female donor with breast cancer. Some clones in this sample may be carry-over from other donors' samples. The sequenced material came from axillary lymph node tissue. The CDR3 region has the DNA TGTGCCGCCAGCAGCTATGGCCGGGACTGGAGCTATAATTCACCCCTCCACTTT. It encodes CAASSYGRDWSYNSPLHF. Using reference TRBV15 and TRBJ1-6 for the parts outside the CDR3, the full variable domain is DAMVIQNPRYQVTQFGKPVTLSCSQTLNHNVMYWYQQKSSQAPKLLFHYYDKDFNNEADTPDNFQSRRPNTSFCFLDIRSPGLGDTAMYLCAASSYGRDWSYNSPLHFGNGTRLTVT.